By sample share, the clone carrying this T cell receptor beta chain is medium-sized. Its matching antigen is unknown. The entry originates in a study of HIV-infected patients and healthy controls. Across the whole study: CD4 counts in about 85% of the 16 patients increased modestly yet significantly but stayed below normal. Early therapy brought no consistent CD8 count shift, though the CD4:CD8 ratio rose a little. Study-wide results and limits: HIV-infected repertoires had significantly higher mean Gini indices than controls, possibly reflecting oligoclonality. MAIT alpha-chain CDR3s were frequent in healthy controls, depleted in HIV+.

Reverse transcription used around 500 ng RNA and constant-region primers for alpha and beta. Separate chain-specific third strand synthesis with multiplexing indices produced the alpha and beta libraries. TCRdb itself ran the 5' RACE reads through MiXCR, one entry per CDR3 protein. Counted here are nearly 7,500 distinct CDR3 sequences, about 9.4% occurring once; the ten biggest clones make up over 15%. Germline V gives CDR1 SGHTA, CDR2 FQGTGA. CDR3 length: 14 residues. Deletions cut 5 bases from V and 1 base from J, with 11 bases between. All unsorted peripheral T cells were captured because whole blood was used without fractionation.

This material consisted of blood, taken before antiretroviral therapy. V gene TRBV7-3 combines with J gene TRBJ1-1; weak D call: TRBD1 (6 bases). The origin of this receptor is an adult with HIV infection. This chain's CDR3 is CASSEGHPNTEAFF. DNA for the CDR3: TGTGCCAGCAGCGAGGGACACCCGAACACTGAAGCTTTCTTT.